Included here is one T cell receptor (beta chain) sequence, with context. These data are taken from a study of blood T cell repertoires in COVID-19. Study summary: Sites across the United States, Italy and Spain contributed samples from acute and convalescent COVID-19.

The V gene lost 2 bases and the J gene lost 4 bases, with 9 bases spanning the gap. CDR3 size: 15 residues. The V gene's germline CDR1 is SGHVS and CDR2 FQNEAQ. Generated by immunoSEQ multiplex PCR, the TCRdb table keeps only in-frame clones and is missing some. This table holds a few hundred thousand clones, roughly 85% found once. The sequencing sample was made of peripheral blood. The rearrangement joins TRBV7-8 to TRBJ2-6; no reliable D call. This TCR derives from a woman aged 18-29 years with acute or convalescent COVID-19. CDR3 sequence reads: CASSLSVSGANVLTF. DNA of the CDR3: TGTGCCAGCAGCTTATCGGTTTCCGGGGCCAACGTCCTGACTTTC.